This T cell receptor (beta chain) was documented in a study of shared clonotypes between healthy human individuals. The CDR3 has 17 residues. Trimming shortened V by 2 bases and J by 4 bases, and 20 bases separated the two germline ends. CDR1 and CDR2 from the germline V gene are GTSNPN and SVGIG (reference sequence). About this clone: The antigen is unknown.

Study-wide points: Naive subsets, compared against memory subsets, generally had larger estimated richness values.

Sequenced by immunoSEQ multiplex PCR; TCRdb stores in-frame clones only, minus some. This sample has a few million clones; roughly 93% occur once, and the top ten carry under 0.45%. The specimen was naive CD4+ T cells from PBMCs. Subset: CD45RA+ positively selected. The chain joins TRBV30 to TRBJ1-4, with D hard to call. The TCR comes from a man aged 18-30 years in good health. Some clones in this sample may be carry-over from other donors' samples. The CDR3 bases are TGTGCCTGGAGTCTATCCAAGCGGCGACCGAGTAATGAAAAACTGTTTTTT. Amino acids: CAWSLSKRRPSNEKLFF.